Here is one T cell receptor (beta chain) with its context. The antigen remains undetermined. Clones were sequenced by immunoSEQ multiplex PCR, and TCRdb holds only the in-frame ones, with some missing. The sample includes roughly 100,000 clones, 80% to 90% of them seen just once. CDR1 is SNHLY, CDR2 FYNNEI, per germline. The CDR3 covers 14 residues. J lost 4 bases, V lost 6 bases, and 9 bases had no gene match. This entry belongs to a study of T cell responses to AZD1222 COVID-19 vaccine. Whole-study results and caveats: In the spike-specific TCR repertoire, nearly half reportedly target unmutated variant regions.

This clonotype was obtained from an adult who received the AZD1222 COVID-19 vaccine. The V gene is TRBV2, the J gene TRBJ2-7, with 7 bases identical to TRBD1. This material consisted of peripheral blood, taken 28 days after the second AZD1222 dose. Written as DNA, the CDR3 is TGTGCCAGCAGGACCCCCGGGACAGCTTACGAGCAGTACTTC. It specifies CASRTPGTAYEQYF.